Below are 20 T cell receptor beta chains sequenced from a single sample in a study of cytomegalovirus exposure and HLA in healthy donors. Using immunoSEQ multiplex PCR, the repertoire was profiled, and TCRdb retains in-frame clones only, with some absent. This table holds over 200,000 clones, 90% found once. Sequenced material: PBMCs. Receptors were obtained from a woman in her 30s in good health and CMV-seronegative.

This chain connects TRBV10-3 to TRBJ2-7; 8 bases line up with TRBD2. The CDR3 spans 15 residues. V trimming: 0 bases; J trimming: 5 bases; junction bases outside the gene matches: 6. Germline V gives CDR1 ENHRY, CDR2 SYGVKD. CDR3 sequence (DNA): TGTGCCATCAGTGAGTCTCAACGGGAGGGCCACGAGCAGTACTTC. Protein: CAISESQREGHEQYF.

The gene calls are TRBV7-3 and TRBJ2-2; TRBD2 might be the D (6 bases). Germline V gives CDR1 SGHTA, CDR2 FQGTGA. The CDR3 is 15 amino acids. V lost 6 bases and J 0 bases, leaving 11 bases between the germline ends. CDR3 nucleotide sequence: TGTGCCAGCAGGAGTGCGGGGTCGAACACCGGGGAGCTGTTTTTT. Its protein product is CASRSAGSNTGELFF.

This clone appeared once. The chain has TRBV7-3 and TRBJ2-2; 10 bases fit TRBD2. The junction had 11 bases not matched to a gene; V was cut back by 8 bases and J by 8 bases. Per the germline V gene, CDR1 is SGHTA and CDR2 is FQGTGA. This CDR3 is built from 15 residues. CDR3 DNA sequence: TGTGCCAGCCCCCCACCGGGACTAGCGAGAGGGGAGCTGTTTTTT. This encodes CASPPPGLARGELFF.

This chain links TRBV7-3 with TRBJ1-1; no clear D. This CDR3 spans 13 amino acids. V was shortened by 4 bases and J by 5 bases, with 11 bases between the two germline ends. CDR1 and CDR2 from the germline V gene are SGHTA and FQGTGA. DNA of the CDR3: TGTGCCAGCAGCTCACGGGTAGGAACTGAAGCTTTCTTT. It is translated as CASSSRVGTEAFF.

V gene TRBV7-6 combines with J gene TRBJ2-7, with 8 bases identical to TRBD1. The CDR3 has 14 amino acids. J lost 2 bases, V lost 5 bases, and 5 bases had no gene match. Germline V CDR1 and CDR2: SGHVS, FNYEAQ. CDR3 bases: TGTGCCAGCAGCCCCGGGACAGGACCCTACGAGCAGTACTTC. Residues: CASSPGTGPYEQYF.

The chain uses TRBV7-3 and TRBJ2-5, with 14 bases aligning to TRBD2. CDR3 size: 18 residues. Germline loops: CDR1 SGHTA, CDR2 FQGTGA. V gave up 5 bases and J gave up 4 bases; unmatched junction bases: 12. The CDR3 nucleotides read TGTGCCAGCAGCCAGACTAGCGGGAGGGCCTGGGGAGTAGAGACCCAGTACTTC. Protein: CASSQTSGRAWGVETQYF. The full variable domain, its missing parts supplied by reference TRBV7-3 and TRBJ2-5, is GAGVSQTPSNKVTEKGKYVELRCDPISGHTALYWYRQSLGQGPEFLIYFQGTGAADDSGLPNDRFFAVRPEGSVSTLKIQRTERGDSAVYLCASSQTSGRAWGVETQYFGPGTRLLVL.

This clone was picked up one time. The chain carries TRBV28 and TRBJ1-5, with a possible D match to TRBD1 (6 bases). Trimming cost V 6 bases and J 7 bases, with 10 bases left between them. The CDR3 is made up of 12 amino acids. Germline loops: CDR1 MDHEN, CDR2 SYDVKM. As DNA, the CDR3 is TGTGCCAGCAGGGACAGTATCCAGCCCCAGCATTTT. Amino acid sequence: CASRDSIQPQHF.

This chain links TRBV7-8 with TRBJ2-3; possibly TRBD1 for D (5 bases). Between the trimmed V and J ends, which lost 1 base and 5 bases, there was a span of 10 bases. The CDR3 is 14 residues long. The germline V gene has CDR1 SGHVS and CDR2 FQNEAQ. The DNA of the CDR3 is TGTGCCAGCAGCTTAGGGCGTAGGGGAGATACGCAGTATTTT. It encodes CASSLGRRGDTQYF.

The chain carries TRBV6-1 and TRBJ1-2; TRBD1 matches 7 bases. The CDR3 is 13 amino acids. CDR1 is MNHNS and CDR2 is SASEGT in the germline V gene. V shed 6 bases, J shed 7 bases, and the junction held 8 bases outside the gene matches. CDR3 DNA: TGTGCCAGCAGCAAGGGGGCCGGTACTGGCTACACCTTC. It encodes CASSKGAGTGYTF.

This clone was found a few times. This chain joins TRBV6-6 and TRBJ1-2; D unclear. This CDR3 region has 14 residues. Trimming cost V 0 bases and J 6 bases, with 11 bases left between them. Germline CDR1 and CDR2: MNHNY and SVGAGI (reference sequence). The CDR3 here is CASSYSNPDNGYTF. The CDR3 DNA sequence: TGTGCCAGCAGTTACTCGAACCCAGACAATGGCTACACCTTC.

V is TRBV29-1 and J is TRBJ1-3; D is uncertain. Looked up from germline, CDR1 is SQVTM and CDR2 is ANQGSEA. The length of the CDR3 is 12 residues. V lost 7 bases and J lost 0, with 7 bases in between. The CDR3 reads CSGVTSGNTIYF. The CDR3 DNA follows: TGCAGCGGGGTTACCTCTGGAAACACCATATATTTT.

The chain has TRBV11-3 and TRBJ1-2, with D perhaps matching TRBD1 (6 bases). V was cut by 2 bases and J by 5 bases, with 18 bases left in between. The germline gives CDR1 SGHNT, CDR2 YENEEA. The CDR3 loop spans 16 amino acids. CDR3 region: CASSLFAGRGTYGYTF. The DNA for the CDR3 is TGTGCCAGCAGCTTATTCGCTGGCAGGGGCACGTATGGCTACACCTTC.

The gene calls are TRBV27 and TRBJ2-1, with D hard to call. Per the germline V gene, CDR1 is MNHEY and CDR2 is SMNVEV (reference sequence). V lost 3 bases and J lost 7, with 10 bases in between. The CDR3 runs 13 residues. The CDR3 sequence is CASSFSYANEQFF. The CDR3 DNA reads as TGTGCCAGCAGTTTTTCGTATGCTAATGAGCAGTTCTTC.

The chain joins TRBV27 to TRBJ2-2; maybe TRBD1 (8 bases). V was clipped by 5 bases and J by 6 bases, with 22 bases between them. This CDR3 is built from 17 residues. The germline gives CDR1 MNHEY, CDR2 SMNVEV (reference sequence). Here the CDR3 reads CASSQPTGGDFAGELFF. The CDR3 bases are TGTGCCAGCAGTCAACCAACAGGGGGGGACTTCGCCGGGGAGCTGTTTTTT.

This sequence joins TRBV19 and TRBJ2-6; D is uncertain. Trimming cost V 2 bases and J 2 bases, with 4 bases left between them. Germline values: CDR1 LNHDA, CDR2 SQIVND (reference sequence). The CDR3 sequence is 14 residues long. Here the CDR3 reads CASSILTGANVLTF. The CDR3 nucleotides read TGTGCCAGTAGTATACTAACTGGGGCCAACGTCCTGACTTTC.

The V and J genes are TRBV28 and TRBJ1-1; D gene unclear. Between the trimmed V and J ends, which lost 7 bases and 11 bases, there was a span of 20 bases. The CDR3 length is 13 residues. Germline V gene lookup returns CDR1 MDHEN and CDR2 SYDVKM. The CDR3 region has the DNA TGTGCCAGCATTTCGCGACGAGCAATGGGGGCTTTCTTT. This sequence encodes CASISRRAMGAFF.

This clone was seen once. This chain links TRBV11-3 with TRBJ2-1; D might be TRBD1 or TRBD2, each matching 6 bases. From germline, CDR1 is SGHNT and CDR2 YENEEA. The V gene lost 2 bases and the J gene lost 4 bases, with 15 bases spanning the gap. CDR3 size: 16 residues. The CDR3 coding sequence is TGTGCCAGCAGCTTAAGGGGGGACTCCGGGTACAATGAGCAGTTCTTC. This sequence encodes CASSLRGDSGYNEQFF.

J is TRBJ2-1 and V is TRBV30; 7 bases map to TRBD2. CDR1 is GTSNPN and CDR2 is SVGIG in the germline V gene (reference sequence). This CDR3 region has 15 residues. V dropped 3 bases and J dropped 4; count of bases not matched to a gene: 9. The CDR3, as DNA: TGTGCCTGGAGCGGCCGGACTAGGGGATACAATGAGCAGTTCTTC. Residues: CAWSGRTRGYNEQFF.

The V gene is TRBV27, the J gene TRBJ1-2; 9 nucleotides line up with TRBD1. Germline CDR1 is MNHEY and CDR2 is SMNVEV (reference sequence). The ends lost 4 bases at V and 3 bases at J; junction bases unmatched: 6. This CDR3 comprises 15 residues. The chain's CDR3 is CASSSGQGFHYGYTF. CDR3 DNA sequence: TGTGCCAGCAGTTCGGGACAGGGATTTCACTATGGCTACACCTTC.

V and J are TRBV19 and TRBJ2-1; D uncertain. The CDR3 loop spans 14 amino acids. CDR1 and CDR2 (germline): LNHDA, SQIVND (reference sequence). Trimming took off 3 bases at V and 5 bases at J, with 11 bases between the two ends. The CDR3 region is CASSIVPVHNEQFF. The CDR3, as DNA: TGTGCCAGTAGTATTGTTCCGGTGCACAATGAGCAGTTCTTC. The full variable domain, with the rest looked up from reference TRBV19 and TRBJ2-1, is DGGITQSPKYLFRKEGQNVTLSCEQNLNHDAMYWYRQDPGQGLRLIYYSQIVNDFQKGDIAEGYSVSREKKESFPLTVTSAQKNPTAFYLCASSIVPVHNEQFFGPGTRLTVL.